The source of this T cell receptor (beta chain) is a study of neoadjuvant anti-PD-1 for oral cavity cancer. In the study overall: Patients without progression got a fourth dose around day 43. Findings of the study overall: Post-nivolumab, blood T cell clonality was significantly elevated in non-responders.

Patients were newly diagnosed with stage II-IVA oral cavity squamous cell carcinoma without prior systemic or radiation treatment. Analysis of PBMCs was direct, with no culture step. For this clone: The antigen remains unidentified.

Only in-frame clones appear in the TCRdb table, and some are missing; sequencing was by immunoSEQ multiplex PCR. The sample holds around 60,000 clones; 70% to 85% are singletons and the top ten take around 2.6%. This receptor was obtained from a person aged 35 to 85 with oral cavity squamous cell carcinoma. The material sequenced was PBMCs, taken before nivolumab (anti-PD-1) treatment.

CDR3 sequence (DNA): TGTGCCAGCAGTTTAACCCAGACTAGCGAGCAGTACTTC. Amino acid sequence: CASSLTQTSEQYF. This chain connects TRBV28 to TRBJ2-7, with D perhaps matching TRBD2 (6 bases). The CDR3 has 13 residues. Germline V gene data show CDR1 as MDHEN and CDR2 as SYDVKM. The V end was cut by 2 bases, the J end by 6 bases, with 11 bases between. The full variable domain, its missing parts supplied by reference TRBV28 and TRBJ2-7, is DVKVTQSSRYLVKRTGEKVFLECVQDMDHENMFWYRQDPGLGLRLIYFSYDVKMKEKGDIPEGYSVSREKKERFSLILESASTNQTSMYLCASSLTQTSEQYFGPGTRLTVT.